This T cell receptor (beta chain) was documented in a study of T cells after posttransplantation cyclophosphamide (dated by TCRdb to 2015 to 2016). Concerning the study at large: Using TRB sequencing, the study followed how the T cell repertoire reconstituted after myeloablative bone marrow transplantation in which posttransplantation cyclophosphamide served as GVHD prophylaxis. Antigen receptor sequencing was done on samples from 35 to 40 PTCy-treated patients and from some 15 related bone marrow donors of those patients. Blood from all 35 or so PTCy patients with 1-year posttransplant specimens was subjected to TRB sequencing. In 3 patients, TRB sequencing was also performed on up to roughly 3 more blood samples taken 2 to 5.2 years after transplant, and in a handful of patients, pretransplant blood was also TRB-sequenced. TRA and TRB clonality were tightly correlated in several samples, so subsequent TCR analyses focused on TRB only. Public TRB sequences were checked against a database of over 3,600 sequences associated with responses to pathogens, tumor antigens, self-antigens and alloantigens.

TRB sequencing was run on genomic DNA with either the immunoSEQ assay at survey resolution or the hsTCRB kit. On the study's bioinformatics: The immunoSEQ software handled the initial read processing, while the LymphoSeq R package was used for the repertoire analyses. Clonality was computed as 1 minus normalized Shannon entropy, and a Gini coefficient was also calculated for each TRB dataset. To infer phenotypes in unsorted samples, TRB sequences from sorted subsets of the recipient or donor were mapped onto unsorted samples from the same recipient. The clones in this table, taken by TCRdb from immuneACCESS, are in-frame only. Not every clone is retained; where verified, under half of the shortfall comes from an unresolved V gene, and the cause of the rest is unknown. That table supplies the V and J calls and clone size; D and trimming were determined from the DNA. The sample data list roughly 16,000 clones, and roughly 91% of these were observed just once. The top ten constitute around 4% of the sample.

The control group consisted of roughly 10 patients who received myeloablative marrow transplants with methotrexate plus a calcineurin inhibitor and who were sampled 1 year after transplant. Peripheral blood and bone marrow mononuclear cells were isolated by Ficoll-Hypaque density centrifugation and cryopreserved. The CDR3 goes from the cysteine to the phenylalanine over 11 residues. The DNA shown is the 33-base CDR3, in frame from base 1. From a lookup of the germline V gene (reference sequence), CDR1 and CDR2 are MNHNY and SVGAGI. Trimming takes 10 bases from V and 3 bases from J, and the germline ends sit 8 bases apart. Concerning this clone itself: What antigen it recognizes has not been identified. Qualities for individual bases were not recorded, and no much larger clone is one base off.

Results the study describes overall, beyond this receptor: The TRB repertoires of T cells infiltrating skin or the GI tract showed only limited overlap with the TRB repertoires found in blood. At 1-2 months, donor-recipient similarity was low but rose over the first year, and the later blood repertoires were often dominated by donor CD8+ memory clones. Across around 40 patients, TRB clonality was highly associated with recipient CMV seropositivity and CMV reactivation, and diversity in PTCy patients was similar to diversity in CNI/methotrexate controls.

This clonotype was obtained from a male patient aged 50 to 59 who received an allogeneic stem cell transplant from an unrelated donor, was CMV-positive, and had chronic GVHD only. Where a transplant has occurred, the graft donor may have supplied some of the T cells. The chain couples TRBV6-6 to TRBJ2-3, with the D segment identity uncertain. This specimen consisted of PBMCs, obtained after an allogeneic stem cell transplant with a calcineurin inhibitor and methotrexate. The DNA sequence is given as TGTGCCACTTCCGTTACAGATACGCAGTATTTT. Its amino acids are CATSVTDTQYF.